This TCR beta chain emerged from a study of radiation and T cells in renal cell carcinoma. The CDR3 is 13 residues long. From germline, CDR1 is ENHRY and CDR2 SYGVKD. V lost 6 bases, J lost 4 bases, and 12 bases lay in between. Profiling relied on immunoSEQ multiplex PCR, and the TCRdb table lists in-frame clones only, not all of them. The data show under 200,000 clones, about nine tenths seen once. This sample's time point: blood 4 weeks post-SBRT, at nephrectomy. Treatment: 15 Gy SBRT to primary tumor, nephrectomy 4 weeks later. Nephrectomy followed 15 Gy stereotactic body radiation by 4 weeks. Blood was sampled at baseline, 2 weeks and 4 weeks after SBRT.

Sequenced material: blood, taken from a patient whose treatment included radiotherapy and nephrectomy. The rearrangement joins TRBV10-3 to TRBJ1-2; D might be TRBD1 (6 bases). This TCR came from a woman between 45 and 65 years old with renal cell carcinoma. The DNA of the CDR3 is TGTGCCATCAGGGACAGCCTCTTCTATGGCTACACCTTC. The encoded protein is CAIRDSLFYGYTF.